The clone carrying this T cell receptor beta chain showed up just once. This sample is drawn from a study of shared clonotypes between healthy human individuals. Study overall: Sampling drew on donors who were a couple of women and a few men aged 18 to 49.

There were no recent acute infections or vaccinations among the donors, who were healthy HIV-negative adults. Germline values: CDR1 SNHLY, CDR2 FYNNEI. V was clipped by 2 bases and J by 4 bases, with 14 bases between them. This CDR3 has 15 amino acids. The authors ran unsorted PBMC replicate PCRs on 300 ng DNA, 32,000 or so T cell genomes. In the original processing: Filtering of immunoSEQ junctional sequences could not match full-length read filtering. Using immunoSEQ multiplex PCR, the repertoire was profiled, and TCRdb retains in-frame clones only, with some absent. V, J and clone size are those of that table, while D and trimming were read from the DNA. The table has more than 450,000 clones, 60% to 85% seen once.

The receptor's source is a woman aged 40 to 49 in good health. Some clones in this sample may be carry-over from other donors' samples. This chain joins TRBV2 and TRBJ2-5; D may be TRBD1 or TRBD2 (6 bases each). Source material: PBMCs. CDR3 coding DNA: TGTGCCAGCAGTGAACCGAGGGGGGCGTTAGAGACCCAGTACTTC. Translating it yields CASSEPRGALETQYF.